The 18 T cell receptor beta chains below come from one sample, sequenced in a study of CD8+ T cells in alopecia areata. Reverse transcribed after extraction, RNA yielded cDNA as the sequencing template. Only in-frame clones appear in the TCRdb table, and some are missing; sequencing was by immunoSEQ multiplex PCR. Counted here are 130,000 to 150,000 clones, roughly 82% occurring once; the ten biggest clones make up approximately 25%. Treatment defined: oral pan-JAK inhibitor, 5-10 mg twice daily. This specimen was CD8+ T cells sorted from blood, taken at week 4, from a patient treated with tofacitinib. These receptors were obtained from a human donor with alopecia areata.

This clone was observed once. This rearrangement joins TRBV4-1 to TRBJ2-2; 8 bases map to TRBD2. Trimming removed 2 bases from V and 6 bases from J; junction bases left unmatched: 5. The CDR3 is 15 amino acids. Per the germline V gene, CDR1 is MGHRA and CDR2 is YSYEKL. CDR3 sequence: CASSQSREGSGELFF. CDR3 nucleotide sequence: TGCGCCAGCAGCCAATCTCGGGAGGGATCCGGGGAGCTGTTTTTT.

This clone was found once. The CDR3 DNA is TGTGCCAGCAGTGCTGCAGGCACTCAAACGAACACCGGGGAGCTGTTTTTT. Encoded protein: CASSAAGTQTNTGELFF. This chain connects TRBV2 to TRBJ2-2; D unresolved. This CDR3 has 17 amino acids. V lost 4 bases and J 0 bases, leaving 15 bases between the germline ends. Germline V gives CDR1 SNHLY, CDR2 FYNNEI. Full variable domain (remainder filled in from reference TRBV2 and TRBJ2-2): EPEVTQTPSHQVTQMGQEVILRCVPISNHLYFYWYRQILGQKVEFLVSFYNNEISEKSEIFDDQFSVERPDGSNFTLKIRSTKLEDSAMYFCASSAAGTQTNTGELFFGEGSRLTVL.

The chain is built from TRBV25-1 and TRBJ2-5, with D possibly called TRBD1 or TRBD2 (5 bases each). This CDR3 contains 13 residues. Germline V gene data show CDR1 as MGHDK and CDR2 as SYGVNS. Deletions cut 6 bases from V and 5 bases from J, with 13 bases between. The CDR3: CASRRGSGETQYF. The CDR3 region has the DNA TGTGCCAGCAGGAGGGGTAGTGGTGAGACCCAGTACTTC.

The rearrangement uses TRBV2 and TRBJ2-6; 8 positions match TRBD2. The CDR3 has 19 residues. V dropped 3 bases and J dropped 5; count of bases not matched to a gene: 15. Germline CDR1 reads SNHLY; CDR2 reads FYNNEI. The CDR3 spells CASSDHFGTSNSWANVLTF. DNA for the CDR3: TGTGCCAGCAGTGACCACTTCGGGACTAGTAACTCCTGGGCCAACGTCCTGACTTTC.

This chain joins TRBV7-6 and TRBJ1-2; D remains ambiguous. This CDR3 spans 16 amino acids. Germline V gene data show CDR1 as SGHVS and CDR2 as FNYEAQ. The germline V and J ends were trimmed by 1 base and 0 bases, with 12 bases remaining between them. CDR3 sequence: CASSLGQAQANYGYTF. The CDR3 DNA reads TGTGCCAGCAGCTTAGGGCAGGCCCAAGCTAACTATGGCTACACCTTC.

The CDR3 region has the DNA TGTGCCAGCAGCCTACAGGGGCCCACAGATACGCAGTATTTT. It translates to CASSLQGPTDTQYF. This rearrangement joins TRBV7-6 to TRBJ2-3, with 7 bases matching TRBD1. CDR1 and CDR2 (germline): SGHVS, FNYEAQ. After removal of 5 bases from V and 2 bases from J, the junction contained 4 bases not matched to a gene. The CDR3 runs 14 residues.

V is TRBV7-9 and J is TRBJ2-5; 7 bases are a match to TRBD1. CDR1 and CDR2 from the germline V gene are SEHNR and FQNEAQ (reference sequence). Unmatched junction bases numbered 6, after V lost 5 bases and J lost 0 bases. The CDR3 has 15 residues. The DNA of the CDR3 is TGTGCCAGCAGCAAACAGGGGAGATACCAAGAGACCCAGTACTTC. Translated, it gives CASSKQGRYQETQYF.

Here the CDR3 DNA reads TGCAGCGTTGTCGGGACTAGCGGGGGCATGGGGCAGTACTTC. Translated: CSVVGTSGGMGQYF. The chain carries TRBV29-1 and TRBJ2-7; 14 bases fit TRBD2. Germline V gene sequence: CDR1 SQVTM, CDR2 ANQGSEA. Germline trimming cut 4 bases from V and 9 bases from J; bases unmatched to any gene: 8. The CDR3 has 14 amino acids.

This clone was seen once. The chain couples TRBV7-9 to TRBJ2-2, with D maybe TRBD2 (5 bases). The CDR3 has 14 residues. CDR1 and CDR2 from the germline V gene are SEHNR and FQNEAQ (reference sequence). Trimming took off 8 bases at V and 3 bases at J, with 13 bases between the two ends. CDR3 protein: CASRGSFDTGELFF. The DNA of the CDR3 is TGTGCCAGCCGGGGTAGCTTCGACACCGGGGAGCTGTTTTTT.

This chain links TRBV6-5 with TRBJ2-6; D gene uncertain. The CDR3 runs to 15 residues. The germline V and J ends were trimmed by 7 bases and 1 base, with 11 bases remaining between them. Germline values: CDR1 MNHEY, CDR2 SVGAGI. The CDR3 protein is CASTPIPSGANVLTF. CDR3 nucleotide sequence: TGTGCCAGCACCCCTATCCCTTCTGGGGCCAACGTCCTGACTTTC.

This clone was counted only a few times. The chain has TRBV30 and TRBJ2-1; D might be TRBD1 (5 bases). The CDR3 is made up of 13 amino acids. CDR1 is GTSNPN, CDR2 SVGIG, per germline (reference sequence). V was clipped by 3 bases and J by 2 bases, with 8 bases between them. The DNA for the CDR3 is TGTGCCTGGAGACAGGAGACCTACAATGAGCAGTTCTTC. Amino acid sequence: CAWRQETYNEQFF.

The V call is TRBV7-8, the J call TRBJ2-7; 9 nucleotides match TRBD2. This CDR3 comprises 16 residues. V shed 3 bases, J shed 0 bases, and the junction held 6 bases outside the gene matches. Germline V gene data show CDR1 as SGHVS and CDR2 as FQNEAQ. The CDR3 nucleotides read TGTGCCAGCAGCTTCCAGCGGGGGGCCCGCTCCTACGAGCAGTACTTC. It encodes CASSFQRGARSYEQYF.

The chain joins TRBV4-1 to TRBJ2-7; a possible D gene is TRBD1 (7 bases). Per germline, CDR1 MGHRA and CDR2 YSYEKL. V lost 1 base, J lost 3 bases, and 16 bases lay in between. The CDR3 has 16 amino acids. DNA of the CDR3: TGCGCCAGCAGCCAAGGGACAGGCGCCGGGGGCTACGAGCAGTACTTC. Translating gives CASSQGTGAGGYEQYF.

The gene calls are TRBV29-1 and TRBJ2-3; 9 nucleotides agree with TRBD1. Germline CDR1 and CDR2: SQVTM and ANQGSEA. With 6 bases clipped from V and 5 bases from J, the junction kept 9 bases outside the gene matches. The CDR3 is 14 amino acids. In DNA, the CDR3 is TGCAGCGTCGAAACAGGGGGCATAGGAGATACGCAGTATTTT. It specifies CSVETGGIGDTQYF.

The rearrangement joins TRBV5-4 to TRBJ2-7, with TRBD1 matching 10 bases. CDR1 is SGHNT and CDR2 is YYREEE in the germline V gene (reference sequence). The CDR3 sequence is 15 residues long. Losses at the gene ends were 1 base for V and 3 bases for J; bases not matched to a gene: 4. The CDR3 region has the DNA TGTGCCAGCAGCTTGCCCGACAGGGGGCTCTACGAGCAGTACTTC. Residues: CASSLPDRGLYEQYF.

The J gene is TRBJ1-1, the V gene TRBV6-5; TRBD1 might be the D (6 bases). The CDR3 totals 14 residues. Trimming shortened V by 0 bases and J by 3 bases, and 8 bases separated the two germline ends. Per germline, CDR1 MNHEY and CDR2 SVGAGI. The CDR3 protein is CASSYSNRDTEAFF. The CDR3 bases are TGTGCCAGCAGTTACTCTAACAGGGACACTGAAGCTTTCTTT.

The sample holds a few counts of this clone. One end of the junction does not line up with germline, which may come from a read error. The V and J genes are TRBV7-7 and TRBJ2-7; no clear D. CDR1 and CDR2 from the germline V gene are SSHAT and FNYEAQ (reference sequence). This CDR3 region has 15 residues. CDR3 nucleotide sequence: TGTGCTAGCAGCTTAGGCAAAGGCTTATCCTACGAGCAGTACTTC. This gives the protein CASSLGKGLSYEQYF. The entire variable domain, with the rest obtained from reference TRBV7-7 and TRBJ2-7, is as follows: GAGVSQSPRYKVTKRGQDVTLRCDPISSHATLYWYQQALGQGPEFLTYFNYEAQPDKSGLPSDRFSAERPEGSISTLTIQRTEQRDSAMYRCASSLGKGLSYEQYFGPGTRLTVT.

The chain employs TRBV20-1 and TRBJ2-3, with no clear D. CDR3 length equals 9 residues. Per germline, CDR1 DFQATT and CDR2 SNEGSKA (reference sequence). Between the trimmed V and J ends, which lost 0 bases and 9 bases, there was a span of 1 base. The CDR3 loop reads CSARETQYF. CDR3 in DNA: TGCAGTGCTAGAGAAACGCAGTATTTT.